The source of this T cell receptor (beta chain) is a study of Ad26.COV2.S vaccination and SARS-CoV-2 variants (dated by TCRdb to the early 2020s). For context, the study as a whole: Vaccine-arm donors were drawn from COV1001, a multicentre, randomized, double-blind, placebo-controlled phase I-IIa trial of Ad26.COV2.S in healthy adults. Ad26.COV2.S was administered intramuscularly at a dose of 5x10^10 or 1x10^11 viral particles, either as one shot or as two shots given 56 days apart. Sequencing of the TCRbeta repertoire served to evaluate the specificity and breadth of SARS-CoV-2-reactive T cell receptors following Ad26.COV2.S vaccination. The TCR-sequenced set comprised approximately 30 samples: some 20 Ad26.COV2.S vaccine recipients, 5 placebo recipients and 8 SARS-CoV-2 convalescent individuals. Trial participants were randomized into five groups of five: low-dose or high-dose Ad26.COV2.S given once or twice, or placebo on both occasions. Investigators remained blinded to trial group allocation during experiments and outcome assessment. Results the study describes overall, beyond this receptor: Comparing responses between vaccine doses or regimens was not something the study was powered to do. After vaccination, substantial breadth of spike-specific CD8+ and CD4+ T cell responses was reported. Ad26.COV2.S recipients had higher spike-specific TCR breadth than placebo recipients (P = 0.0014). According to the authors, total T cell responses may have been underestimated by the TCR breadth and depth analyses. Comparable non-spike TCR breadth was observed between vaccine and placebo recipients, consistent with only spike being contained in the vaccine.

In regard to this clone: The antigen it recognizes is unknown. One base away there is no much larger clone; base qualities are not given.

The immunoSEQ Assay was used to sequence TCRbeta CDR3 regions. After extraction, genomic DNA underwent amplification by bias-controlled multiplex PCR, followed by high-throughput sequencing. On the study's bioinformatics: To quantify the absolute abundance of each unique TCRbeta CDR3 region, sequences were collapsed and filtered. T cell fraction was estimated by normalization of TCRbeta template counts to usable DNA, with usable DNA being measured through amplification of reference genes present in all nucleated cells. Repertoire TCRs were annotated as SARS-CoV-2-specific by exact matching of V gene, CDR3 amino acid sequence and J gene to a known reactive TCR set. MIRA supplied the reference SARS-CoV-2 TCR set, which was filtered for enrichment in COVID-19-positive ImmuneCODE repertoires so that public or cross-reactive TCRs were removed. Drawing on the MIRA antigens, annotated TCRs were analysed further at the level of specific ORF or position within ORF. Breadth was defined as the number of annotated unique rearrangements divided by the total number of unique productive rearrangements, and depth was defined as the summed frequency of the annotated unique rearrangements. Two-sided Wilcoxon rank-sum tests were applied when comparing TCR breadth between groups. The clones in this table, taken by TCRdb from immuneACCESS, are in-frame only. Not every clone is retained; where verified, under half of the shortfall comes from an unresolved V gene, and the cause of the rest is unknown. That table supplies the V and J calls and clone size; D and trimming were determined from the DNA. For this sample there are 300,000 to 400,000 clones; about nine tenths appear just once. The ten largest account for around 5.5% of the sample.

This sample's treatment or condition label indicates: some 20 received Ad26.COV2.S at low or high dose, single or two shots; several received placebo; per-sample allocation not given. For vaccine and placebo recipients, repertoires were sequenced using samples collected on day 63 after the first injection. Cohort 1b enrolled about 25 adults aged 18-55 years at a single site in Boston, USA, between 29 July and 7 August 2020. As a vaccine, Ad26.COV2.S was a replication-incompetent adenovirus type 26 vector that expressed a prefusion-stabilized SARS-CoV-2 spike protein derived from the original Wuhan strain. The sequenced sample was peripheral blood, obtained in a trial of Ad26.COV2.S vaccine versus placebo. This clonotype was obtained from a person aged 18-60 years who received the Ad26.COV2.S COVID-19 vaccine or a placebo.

The bases are TGTGCCAGTAGTATAGGACAGGTCTCTGGCTACACCTTC. It is translated as CASSIGQVSGYTF. The sequence joins TRBV19 to TRBJ1-2; a tentative D match to TRBD1 spans 6 bases. Reading from cysteine to phenylalanine, the CDR3 counts 13 amino acids. Only the CDR3 portion is preserved as DNA: 39 bases, with reading frame beginning at the first base. Looking up the germline V gene (reference sequence) yields CDR1 LNHDA and CDR2 SQIVND. Between the V and J ends, shortened by 1 base and 7 bases respectively, the junction contains 10 bases.